Sequencing of this T cell receptor beta chain was carried out in a study of CD8 T cells in Susac syndrome. Study outcomes and limitations: The number of individuals included in the study's TCR sequencing and HLA analysis was acknowledged as relatively small.

Reverse transcription used about 0.5 to 1 ug RNA and random hexamers. Amplification of TCR beta CDR3 by immunoSEQ multiplex PCR spanned 54 Vbeta and 13 Jbeta. TCRdb re-analysed the immunoSEQ multiplex PCR reads in MiXCR, keeping a single row per CDR3 protein. The data contain around 280,000 distinct CDR3 sequences, 92% of them singletons. V lost 3 bases to trimming and J lost 2 bases, with 11 bases between them. Germline CDR1 LNHDA, CDR2 SQIVND (reference sequence). CDR3 length equals 15 residues. Concerning this clonotype: Its target is not known.

Sequencing of TCR beta was carried out in blood CD8+ and CD4+ T cells. Through negative isolation, CD4+ and CD8+ T cells were obtained, while TEMRA cells were enriched using FACS. V gene TRBV19 combines with J gene TRBJ2-1, with D perhaps matching TRBD2 (5 bases). Sequenced: CD4+ T cells from PBMCs. The origin of this receptor is a human donor with multiple sclerosis. The CDR3 region has the DNA TGTGCCAGTAGTATCGGGATATTTCCCTACAATGAGCAGTTCTTC. Protein: CASSIGIFPYNEQFF.